The 14 T cell receptor beta chains reported below all come from one sample, sequenced in a study of T cells after posttransplantation cyclophosphamide. The protocol was immunoSEQ multiplex PCR, while the TCRdb copy is restricted to in-frame clones and leaves out a portion. This sample includes around 35,000 clones with no singletons; its ten biggest clones take up over 5.5%. The sequenced sample consisted of PBMCs. These receptors were taken from a man younger than 45 in good health and a related stem cell transplant donor.

This clone was counted at least ten times. V and J are TRBV7-2 and TRBJ1-3; perhaps TRBD1 as D (5 bases). V dropped 5 bases and J dropped 3 bases, with 14 bases sitting between them. CDR1 is SGHTA and CDR2 is FQGNSA in the germline V gene. The CDR3 is made up of 15 amino acids. The CDR3 loop reads CASSPRGVGGNTIYF. CDR3 nucleotide sequence: TGTGCCAGCAGCCCCCGGGGGGTAGGTGGAAACACCATATATTTT.

This clone came up many times. J is TRBJ2-1 and V is TRBV5-1; 8 nucleotides align to TRBD1. V lost 4 bases, J lost 2 bases, and 2 bases stayed unmatched. The germline gives CDR1 SGHRS, CDR2 YFSETQ. This CDR3 is 14 amino acids long. CDR3 residues: CASSPRGPYNEQFF. CDR3 coding DNA: TGCGCCAGCAGCCCCAGGGGGCCCTACAATGAGCAGTTCTTC. Filled out from reference TRBV5-1 and TRBJ2-1, the complete variable domain reads KAGVTQTPRYLIKTRGQQVTLSCSPISGHRSVSWYQQTPGQGLQFLFEYFSETQRNKGNFPGRFSGRQFSNSRSEMNVSTLELGDSALYLCASSPRGPYNEQFFGPGTRLTVL.

The table lists this clone with many counts. This rearrangement joins TRBV7-2 to TRBJ2-7; 12 bases align to TRBD2. CDR3 length: 16 amino acids. Germline V gene data show CDR1 as SGHTA and CDR2 as FQGNSA. Unmatched junction bases numbered 5, after V lost 1 base and J lost 4 bases. This chain's CDR3 is CASSLEGTSGRYEQYF. CDR3 in DNA: TGTGCCAGCAGCTTAGAAGGGACTAGCGGGCGGTACGAGCAGTACTTC.

This clone was detected ten times or more. In DNA, the CDR3 is TGTGCCAGCAGCCCGACAGGGAACTCTGGAAACACCATATATTTT. This encodes CASSPTGNSGNTIYF. The chain is built from TRBV7-9 and TRBJ1-3; 7 bases align to TRBD1. The J segment lost 0 bases and the V segment lost 5 bases, leaving 4 bases of the junction unmatched. This CDR3 is built from 15 residues. The germline V gene encodes CDR1 SEHNR and CDR2 FQNEAQ (reference sequence).

This clone has a handful of counts. The J gene is TRBJ2-5, the V gene TRBV7-9; 8 nucleotides line up with TRBD1. Germline CDR1 and CDR2: SEHNR and FQNEAQ (reference sequence). After removal of 7 bases from V and 0 bases from J, the junction contained 4 bases not matched to a gene. The CDR3 is made up of 14 amino acids. The DNA of the CDR3 is TGTGCCAGCAACCAGGGGGCCTACCAAGAGACCCAGTACTTC. It yields the protein CASNQGAYQETQYF.

This clone was observed at least ten times. The chain is built from TRBV12-5 and TRBJ1-2, with 9 bases fitting TRBD1. This CDR3 spans 13 amino acids. Germline assignment: CDR1 LGHNT and CDR2 FRNRAP. With 9 bases clipped from V and 4 bases from J, the junction kept 6 bases outside the gene matches. This chain's CDR3 is CASSVTGGYGYTF. The DNA of the CDR3 is TGTGCTAGCAGCGTGACAGGGGGCTATGGCTACACCTTC.

This clone was seen repeatedly, ten times or more. The J gene is TRBJ1-5, the V gene TRBV10-3; TRBD1 aligns across 9 bases. With 3 bases clipped from V and 1 base from J, the junction kept 4 bases outside the gene matches. CDR1 ENHRY and CDR2 SYGVKD come from the germline V gene. The CDR3 length is 16 residues. CDR3 DNA sequence: TGTGCCATCAGTGAACGGGACAGGGCGAGCAATCAGCCCCAGCATTTT. It is translated as CAISERDRASNQPQHF.

This clone has a handful of counts. The chain is built from TRBV9 and TRBJ1-2; 11 bases line up with TRBD1. This CDR3 has 16 residues. With 4 bases clipped from V and 5 bases from J, the junction kept 10 bases outside the gene matches. The germline CDR1 and CDR2 sequences are SGDLS and YYNGEE. In DNA, the CDR3 is TGTGCCAGCAGCCCCACCGGACAGGGGGCTCGATATGGCTACACCTTC. Translated: CASSPTGQGARYGYTF.

This clone has at least ten counts. This chain links TRBV24-1 with TRBJ2-2, with 9 positions matching TRBD1. The CDR3 spans 17 residues. Germline V gene sequence: CDR1 KGHDR, CDR2 SFDVKD. With 5 bases clipped from V and 3 bases from J, the junction kept 9 bases outside the gene matches. CDR3 loop: CATSGLQGAQDTGELFF. CDR3 DNA: TGTGCCACCAGTGGATTACAGGGGGCGCAGGACACCGGGGAGCTGTTTTTT.

This clone appeared a few times. The rearrangement uses TRBV7-6 and TRBJ2-2; possible D gene TRBD2, 5 bases. V shed 2 bases and J shed 2 bases, with 6 bases lying between them. The CDR3 spans 14 residues. Germline V gene lookup returns CDR1 SGHVS and CDR2 FNYEAQ. The CDR3 is CASSLSGNTGELFF. The CDR3 bases are TGTGCCAGCAGCTTAAGCGGTAACACCGGGGAGCTGTTTTTT.

The chain recombines TRBV18 with TRBJ2-5, with a tentative D call TRBD2 (8 bases). CDR1 and CDR2 (germline): KGHSH, LQKENI. CDR3 length: 20 residues. The ends were cut back, 2 bases at V and 0 bases at J, with 25 bases in the middle. CDR3 nucleotides: TGTGCCAGCTCACCAAACGACAGGGTACGGGGGGGCCCGTACCAAGAGACCCAGTACTTC. Its translation is CASSPNDRVRGGPYQETQYF.

The table lists this clone with many counts. DNA for the CDR3: TGTGCCAGCAGCGCCCGACAGGGGGCGTACGAGCAGTACTTC. Translating gives CASSARQGAYEQYF. V gene TRBV28 combines with J gene TRBJ2-7; 10 positions agree with TRBD1. CDR1 is MDHEN, CDR2 SYDVKM, per germline. This CDR3 region has 14 residues. Trimming at V came to 6 bases and at J to 4 bases, leaving 6 bases not matched to a gene.

This clone was found many times. The chain is built from TRBV19 and TRBJ1-4; tentatively, D is TRBD1 (5 bases). The CDR3 is made up of 14 amino acids. Between the trimmed V and J ends, which lost 4 bases and 3 bases, there was a span of 9 bases. Germline V lookup: CDR1 LNHDA, CDR2 SQIVND (reference sequence). The CDR3 DNA follows: TGTGCCAGTAGTACGACAGCTGCTAATGAAAAACTGTTTTTT. Its protein product is CASSTTAANEKLFF.

In this sample, this clone turned up many times. This rearrangement joins TRBV28 to TRBJ2-1, with 9 bases matching TRBD2. The junction had 8 bases not matched to a gene; V was cut back by 8 bases and J by 6 bases. CDR3 length: 14 amino acids. Looked up from germline, CDR1 is MDHEN and CDR2 is SYDVKM. CDR3 sequence reads: CASRGLAGFNEQFF. The CDR3 DNA follows: TGTGCCAGCCGGGGGCTAGCGGGGTTCAATGAGCAGTTCTTC.